What follows are 17 T cell receptor beta chains derived from one specimen sequenced in a study of shared clonotypes between healthy human individuals. The data were produced by immunoSEQ multiplex PCR, yet TCRdb's version contains in-frame clones alone and is incomplete. This table has 1.5 million to 1.9 million clones, about 98% appearing once. The material sequenced was naive CD4+ T cells sorted from blood. This sample's subset: CD45RA+ positively selected. The source of these receptors is a man aged 25 to 40 in good health.

This clone was recorded once. This sequence joins TRBV6-6 and TRBJ1-4; 7 positions agree with TRBD1. With 5 bases clipped from V and 2 bases from J, the junction kept 5 bases outside the gene matches. This CDR3 is built from 15 residues. In germline, CDR1 is MNHNY, CDR2 SVGAGI (reference sequence). CDR3 DNA: TGTGCCAGCAGTCCGACAGGGACGACTAATGAAAAACTGTTTTTT. It encodes CASSPTGTTNEKLFF.

The J gene is TRBJ1-2, the V gene TRBV19, with TRBD1 matching over 8 bases. This CDR3 region has 13 residues. The germline V gene has CDR1 LNHDA and CDR2 SQIVND (reference sequence). J gave up 1 base and V 8 bases, and 3 bases lay outside the gene matches. The CDR3 region has the DNA TGTGCCAGTCGACAGGGGTTTAACTATGGCTACACCTTC. The encoded protein is CASRQGFNYGYTF.

The chain recombines TRBV18 with TRBJ1-1; D gene uncertain. V was pared by 3 bases and J by 0 bases, with 11 bases between. The CDR3 consists of 15 residues. CDR1 is KGHSH, CDR2 LQKENI, per germline. The CDR3 nucleotides read TGTGCCAGCTCACCTTTGGCTCAAATGAACACTGAAGCTTTCTTT. Protein product: CASSPLAQMNTEAFF. The complete variable domain, with remaining parts taken from reference TRBV18 and TRBJ1-1, reads NAGVMQNPRHLVRRRGQEARLRCSPMKGHSHVYWYRQLPEEGLKFMVYLQKENIIDESGMPKERFSAEFPKEGPSILRIQQVVRGDSAAYFCASSPLAQMNTEAFFGQGTRLTVV.

As concerns this clone: In the same sample, other DNA sequences code for this CDR3. The rearrangement joins TRBV5-1 to TRBJ2-3, with 7 bases identical to TRBD1. This CDR3 contains 13 residues. CDR1 SGHRS and CDR2 YFSETQ come from the germline V gene. J lost 4 bases, V lost 5 bases, and 4 bases had no gene match. CDR3 bases: TGCGCCAGCAGTCCTACAGGGGCAGATACGCAGTATTTT. This gives the protein CASSPTGADTQYF.

The V and J genes are TRBV18 and TRBJ2-1; 11 bases are shared with TRBD2. The CDR3 consists of 16 residues. J was trimmed by 5 bases and V by 3 bases; bases with no gene match: 6. The germline V gene encodes CDR1 KGHSH and CDR2 LQKENI. CDR3 DNA sequence: TGTGCCAGCTCACCGTTGACTAGCGGGATTAACAATGAGCAGTTCTTC. Translating gives CASSPLTSGINNEQFF.

On this clone: Other DNA sequences in this sample translate to the same CDR3. The chain couples TRBV5-1 to TRBJ2-7, with 9 bases that match TRBD2. Germline loops: CDR1 SGHRS, CDR2 YFSETQ. The CDR3 contains 15 residues. Trimming at V came to 0 bases and at J to 2 bases, leaving 3 bases not matched to a gene. The CDR3 nucleotides are TGCGCCAGCAGCTTGGTAGTAGCGGGGGCCTACGAGCAGTACTTC. Amino acid sequence: CASSLVVAGAYEQYF. Looking up the rest from reference TRBV5-1 and TRBJ2-7 gives the full variable domain: KAGVTQTPRYLIKTRGQQVTLSCSPISGHRSVSWYQQTPGQGLQFLFEYFSETQRNKGNFPGRFSGRQFSNSRSEMNVSTLELGDSALYLCASSLVVAGAYEQYFGPGTRLTVT.

The chain couples TRBV5-4 to TRBJ1-1; D is unresolved. The V end lost 5 bases, the J end lost 5 bases, and 13 bases lay between the germline ends. The V gene's germline CDR1 is SGHNT and CDR2 YYREEE (reference sequence). This CDR3 contains 13 residues. The CDR3 DNA is TGTGCCAGCAGAGTTAACGGGCGAACTGAAGCTTTCTTT. Translated: CASRVNGRTEAFF.

This chain joins TRBV7-3 and TRBJ1-1; perhaps TRBD1 as D (6 bases). The CDR3 extends over 14 amino acids. Trimming took 5 bases from V and 5 from J, leaving 15 bases between them. CDR1 is SGHTA and CDR2 is FQGTGA in the germline V gene. The CDR3 sequence: CASSVNTGSTEAFF. The DNA of the CDR3 is TGTGCCAGCAGCGTCAATACAGGGAGTACTGAAGCTTTCTTT.

In its sample, this clone was seen once. The chain couples TRBV4-3 to TRBJ1-3, with 9 bases that match TRBD1. This CDR3 region has 15 residues. Germline loops: CDR1 LGHNA, CDR2 YSLEER. With 1 base clipped from V and 6 bases from J, the junction kept 4 bases outside the gene matches. The CDR3 here is CASSQGTGDLNTIYF. CDR3 sequence (DNA): TGCGCCAGCAGCCAAGGGACAGGGGATCTAAACACCATATATTTT.

This chain connects TRBV5-1 to TRBJ2-6; the D is unclear. CDR1 and CDR2 (germline): SGHRS, YFSETQ. The ends were cut back, 4 bases at V and 2 bases at J, with 10 bases in the middle. This CDR3 has 15 amino acids. The chain's CDR3 is CASSLDIAGANVLTF. The CDR3 coding sequence is TGCGCCAGCAGCCTCGACATAGCTGGGGCCAACGTCCTGACTTTC.

Regarding this clone: Other DNA variants within this sample encode the same CDR3. This chain uses TRBV25-1 with TRBJ1-2; D gene ambiguous. The CDR3 totals 13 residues. Germline-derived CDR1 and CDR2 are MGHDK and SYGVNS. V lost 4 bases and J lost 0, with 6 bases in between. CDR3 nucleotides: TGTGCCAGCAGTGCGGGTGCTAACTATGGCTACACCTTC. Its protein is CASSAGANYGYTF.

The V call is TRBV6-5, the J call TRBJ2-2; D unresolved. V shed 4 bases and J shed 0 bases, with 9 bases lying between them. Germline-derived CDR1 and CDR2 are MNHEY and SVGAGI. This CDR3 spans 15 amino acids. In DNA form, the CDR3 reads TGTGCCAGCAGTTCCACCAGGACGAACACCGGGGAGCTGTTTTTT. Residues: CASSSTRTNTGELFF.

The chain combines TRBV2 with TRBJ1-1; no clear D gene. There are 14 residues in the CDR3. Between the trimmed V and J ends, which lost 7 bases and 0 bases, there was a span of 12 bases. Germline assignment: CDR1 SNHLY and CDR2 FYNNEI. The CDR3, as DNA: TGTGCCAGCAAGCCCGAGGTCTTGAACACTGAAGCTTTCTTT. It yields the protein CASKPEVLNTEAFF.

The chain carries TRBV10-2 and TRBJ1-5; possibly TRBD1 for D (5 bases). V lost 3 bases and J 7 bases, leaving 13 bases between the germline ends. Germline loops: CDR1 WSHSY, CDR2 SAAADI. The CDR3 runs 14 residues. The CDR3 region has the DNA TGCGCCAGCAGTGAATTCGGGTGGGGGCAGCCCCAGCATTTT. This sequence encodes CASSEFGWGQPQHF.

The chain links TRBV11-2 to TRBJ2-1, with D possibly matching TRBD2 (5 bases). Germline-derived CDR1 and CDR2 are SGHAT and FQNNGV. V lost 5 bases, J lost 4 bases, and 15 bases lay in between. This CDR3 has 15 residues. The DNA for the CDR3 is TGTGCCAGCAGCCGGACTTCAGCAATATACAATGAGCAGTTCTTC. It codes for CASSRTSAIYNEQFF.

This clone was seen just once. The V call is TRBV28, the J call TRBJ2-1; 12 positions match TRBD2. Trimming at V came to 3 bases and at J to 0 bases, leaving 6 bases not matched to a gene. Per the germline V gene, CDR1 is MDHEN and CDR2 is SYDVKM. The CDR3 consists of 18 residues. The CDR3 DNA reads as TGTGCCAGCAGTTTCCCTAGCGGGGGGGACAGCTCCTACAATGAGCAGTTCTTC. This codes for CASSFPSGGDSSYNEQFF.

With regard to this clone: This CDR3 is also generated by other DNA sequences in the sample. The gene calls are TRBV5-4 and TRBJ2-7; 9 nucleotides agree with TRBD2. V lost 4 bases, J lost 1 base, and 0 bases stayed unmatched. The CDR3 loop spans 13 amino acids. CDR1 and CDR2 (germline): SGHNT, YYREEE (reference sequence). The CDR3 protein is CASSLAGSYEQYF. The CDR3 DNA is TGTGCCAGCAGCCTAGCGGGATCCTACGAGCAGTACTTC.